This T cell receptor beta chain derives from a study of blood T cell repertoires in COVID-19. The CDR3 runs 15 residues. CDR1 is MNHEY and CDR2 is SMNVEV in the germline V gene (reference sequence). Between the trimmed V and J ends, which lost 0 bases and 3 bases, there was a span of 11 bases. Some clones are missing from TCRdb's copy, which holds only in-frame ones; the method was immunoSEQ multiplex PCR. The sample lists some 220,000 clones; 85% were seen once. Material: peripheral blood. J is TRBJ1-1 and V is TRBV27; D remains unclear. This TCR came from a woman aged 70-85 years with COVID-19, enrolled during active disease. CDR3 nucleotide sequence: TGTGCCAGCAGTTTATCGGCCGGGTATGACACTGAAGCTTTCTTT. This gives the protein CASSLSAGYDTEAFF.